The 32 T cell receptor beta chains below were found in one sample sequenced in a study of blood T cell repertoires in COVID-19. Here immunoSEQ multiplex PCR was the method, and the copy in TCRdb shows in-frame clones only, minus some. The sample includes about 140,000 clones, less than 90% of them seen just once. The sequencing sample was made of peripheral blood. The receptors shown here come from a young man with COVID-19, enrolled during active disease.

This chain links TRBV9 with TRBJ2-1; 9 bases map to TRBD2. Germline loops: CDR1 SGDLS, CDR2 YYNGEE. The CDR3 has 14 residues. V trimming: 5 bases; J trimming: 8 bases; junction bases outside the gene matches: 8. For the CDR3, the DNA is TGTGCCAGCAGTAGCGGGGGACTTGGGTATGAGCAGTTCTTC. The encoded protein is CASSSGGLGYEQFF.

This clone is a singleton in its sample. The chain links TRBV2 to TRBJ2-7; 8 bases are shared with TRBD1. The germline gives CDR1 SNHLY, CDR2 FYNNEI. The CDR3 extends over 13 amino acids. Germline trimming cut 4 bases from V and 7 bases from J; bases unmatched to any gene: 6. CDR3 sequence: CASSGQGAWEQYF. CDR3 in DNA: TGTGCCAGCAGTGGGCAGGGGGCGTGGGAGCAGTACTTC.

This chain connects TRBV19 to TRBJ2-5; D is undetermined. Germline V CDR1 and CDR2: LNHDA, SQIVND (reference sequence). The CDR3 has 15 amino acids. Trimming took off 3 bases at V and 4 bases at J, with 15 bases between the two ends. This CDR3 reads CASSIGFGLGETQYF. DNA for the CDR3: TGTGCCAGTAGTATTGGGTTTGGCCTAGGAGAGACCCAGTACTTC.

This chain connects TRBV5-8 to TRBJ1-1; the D gene is possibly TRBD1 (5 bases). The ends were cut back, 1 base at V and 1 base at J, with 17 bases in the middle. Germline CDR1 reads SGHTS; CDR2 reads YDEGEE. The CDR3 has 17 amino acids. The CDR3 spells CASSLSQGGFRNTEAFF. As DNA, the CDR3 is TGTGCCAGCAGCTTGAGCCAGGGTGGATTTAGGAACACTGAAGCTTTCTTT.

The rearrangement joins TRBV24-1 to TRBJ1-5, with a weak D call TRBD1 (6 bases). CDR3 length: 13 residues. The V end lost 5 bases, the J end lost 7 bases, and 11 bases lay between the germline ends. The germline gives CDR1 KGHDR, CDR2 SFDVKD. For the CDR3, the DNA is TGTGCCACCAGTGGCGGGGGGGCCCAGCCCCAGCATTTT. It is translated as CATSGGGAQPQHF.

The sample holds one count of this clone. This chain links TRBV27 with TRBJ2-6; 8 bases are shared with TRBD1. The length of the CDR3 is 17 residues. Germline CDR1 is MNHEY and CDR2 is SMNVEV (reference sequence). V shed 3 bases, J shed 4 bases, and the junction held 8 bases outside the gene matches. CDR3 coding DNA: TGTGCCAGCAGTTTTAAATCGACAGGGGTAGGGGCCAACGTCCTGACTTTC. Protein: CASSFKSTGVGANVLTF.

The chain links TRBV6-5 to TRBJ1-1; no clear D. Trimming cost V 7 bases and J 0 bases, with 3 bases left between them. The CDR3 consists of 11 residues. Germline CDR1 is MNHEY and CDR2 is SVGAGI. CDR3 nucleotide sequence: TGTGCCAGCACCATGAACACTGAAGCTTTCTTT. It is translated as CASTMNTEAFF.

This clone was counted once. The chain joins TRBV11-3 to TRBJ1-2; TRBD1 matches 7 bases. The CDR3 spans 14 residues. Losses at the gene ends were 4 bases for V and 8 bases for J; bases not matched to a gene: 10. The germline CDR1 and CDR2 sequences are SGHNT and YENEEA. The CDR3 DNA follows: TGTGCCAGCAGCTCCCTGGGGACAGCCGGCGGCTACACCTTC. It specifies CASSSLGTAGGYTF.

V is TRBV2 and J is TRBJ1-4, with D possibly being TRBD1 (6 bases). Germline lookup yields CDR1 SNHLY and CDR2 FYNNEI. This CDR3 comprises 16 residues. V lost 1 base to trimming and J lost 4 bases, with 13 bases between them. Written as DNA, the CDR3 is TGTGCCAGCAGTGAAGGCAGAACAGGGTATAATGAAAAACTGTTTTTT. This sequence encodes CASSEGRTGYNEKLFF.

This rearrangement joins TRBV7-2 to TRBJ2-7; 8 nucleotides agree with TRBD1. V shed 5 bases and J 3 bases; nucleotides not matched to a gene: 12. The CDR3 runs to 16 residues. CDR1 and CDR2 from the germline V gene are SGHTA and FQGNSA. The CDR3 here is CASSGRTGPYDYEQYF. DNA of the CDR3: TGTGCCAGCAGCGGCAGGACAGGGCCATACGACTACGAGCAGTACTTC. Based on the CDR3 plus reference TRBV7-2 and TRBJ2-7, the full variable domain is GAGVSQSPSNKVTEKGKDVELRCDPISGHTALYWYRQSLGQGLEFLIYFQGNSAPDKSGLPSDRFSAERTGGSVSTLTIQRTQQEDSAVYLCASSGRTGPYDYEQYFGPGTRLTVT.

The chain recombines TRBV15 with TRBJ1-2; perhaps TRBD1 as D (5 bases). Germline-derived CDR1 and CDR2 are LNHNV and YYDKDF (reference sequence). V dropped 1 base and J dropped 3 bases, with 27 bases sitting between them. The CDR3 extends over 20 amino acids. CDR3: CATSRVFSVRVIPGDYGYTF. The CDR3 region has the DNA TGTGCCACCAGCAGAGTTTTCTCCGTGCGCGTAATCCCGGGGGACTATGGCTACACCTTC.

The rearrangement uses TRBV28 and TRBJ2-2, with 8 bases aligning to TRBD1. The CDR3 runs to 15 residues. V shed 6 bases and J 4 bases; nucleotides not matched to a gene: 7. Germline V lookup: CDR1 MDHEN, CDR2 SYDVKM. The CDR3 bases are TGTGCCAGCAGGACAGGGGCCGCGAGCACCGGGGAGCTGTTTTTT. Protein sequence: CASRTGAASTGELFF.

This clone was picked up a small number of times. The CDR3 bases are TGTGCCAGCAGCCCGACAGGTAATAGCAATCAGCCCCAGCATTTT. Translation gives CASSPTGNSNQPQHF. The rearrangement uses TRBV9 and TRBJ1-5; D is perhaps TRBD1 (6 bases). The V gene lost 4 bases and the J gene lost 0 bases, with 11 bases spanning the gap. Germline V gene sequence: CDR1 SGDLS, CDR2 YYNGEE. The CDR3 has 15 amino acids.

This clone came up a few times. J is TRBJ2-7 and V is TRBV19, with 9 bases aligning to TRBD2. Trimming cost V 4 bases and J 2 bases; bases outside gene matches: 3. The CDR3 loop spans 14 amino acids. Germline assignment: CDR1 LNHDA and CDR2 SQIVND (reference sequence). The CDR3 spells CASSRAGGTYEQYF. CDR3 DNA: TGTGCCAGTAGTAGGGCGGGGGGGACCTACGAGCAGTACTTC.

The rearrangement uses TRBV13 and TRBJ1-2; no reliable D call. The CDR3 runs 11 residues. The V end was cut by 1 base, the J end by 8 bases, with 5 bases between. The germline V gene encodes CDR1 PRHDT and CDR2 FYEKMQ (reference sequence). CDR3 sequence (DNA): TGTGCCAGCAGCTTAGTCGGGGGCTACACCTTC. Translating it yields CASSLVGGYTF.

Details on this clone: Different DNA sequences within this sample yield the same CDR3. The chain couples TRBV9 to TRBJ2-7; perhaps TRBD2 as D (5 bases). The CDR3 spans 14 residues. Trimming pared 0 bases from V and 3 bases from J, leaving 10 bases between. Germline values: CDR1 SGDLS, CDR2 YYNGEE. DNA of the CDR3: TGTGCCAGCAGCGTAGGGCCGGGAAGCTACGAGCAGTACTTC. It translates to CASSVGPGSYEQYF.

The chain employs TRBV6-2 or TRBV6-3 and TRBJ1-2; 8 bases map to TRBD1. Per germline, CDR1 MNHEY and CDR2 SVGEGT. The CDR3 consists of 13 residues. V shed 4 bases and J 4 bases; nucleotides not matched to a gene: 2. The CDR3 DNA reads as TGTGCCAGCAGTTTGGACAGGGTCTATGGCTACACCTTC. This encodes CASSLDRVYGYTF.

V gene TRBV24-1 combines with J gene TRBJ2-1, with D possibly matching TRBD2 (6 bases). Germline CDR1 KGHDR, CDR2 SFDVKD. This CDR3 contains 12 residues. The V and J ends lost 8 bases and 4 bases respectively, with 8 bases between them. CDR3 bases: TGTGCCACCAAGGACTATTACAATGAGCAGTTCTTC. It yields the protein CATKDYYNEQFF.

The J gene is TRBJ1-6, the V gene TRBV6-5; D unclear. Germline values: CDR1 MNHEY, CDR2 SVGAGI. CDR3 size: 14 residues. Trimming cost V 0 bases and J 9 bases, with 9 bases left between them. The DNA for the CDR3 is TGTGCCAGCAGTTACTCCGGGGTGCGTTCACCCCTCCACTTT. Its protein is CASSYSGVRSPLHF.

The chain uses TRBV28 and TRBJ1-1; D gene uncertain. V was clipped by 11 bases and J by 5 bases, with 18 bases between them. The CDR3 runs 13 residues. CDR1 is MDHEN, CDR2 SYDVKM, per germline. The CDR3 is CAALEAGLTEAFF. The CDR3 DNA is TGTGCCGCCCTGGAGGCAGGTCTAACTGAAGCTTTCTTT.

The chain carries TRBV13 and TRBJ1-3; maybe TRBD1 (5 bases). Trimming left V 2 bases short and J 4 bases short, with 15 bases between. The CDR3 contains 16 residues. Germline V gene sequence: CDR1 PRHDT, CDR2 FYEKMQ (reference sequence). The CDR3, as DNA: TGTGCCAGCAGCTTAACCCGACAGAGCTCCGGAAACACCATATATTTT. It codes for CASSLTRQSSGNTIYF. The whole variable domain, remainder taken from reference TRBV13 and TRBJ1-3, is AAGVIQSPRHLIKEKRETATLKCYPIPRHDTVYWYQQGPGQDPQFLISFYEKMQSDKGSIPDRFSAQQFSDYHSELNMSSLELGDSALYFCASSLTRQSSGNTIYFGEGSWLTVV.

The chain has TRBV6-6 and TRBJ2-3, with 7 bases fitting TRBD2. This CDR3 contains 12 residues. The trim removed 5 bases at V and 6 bases at J, leaving 2 bases unmatched. From germline, CDR1 is MNHNY and CDR2 SVGAGI (reference sequence). This CDR3 is CASSPLADTQYF. The CDR3 nucleotides read TGTGCCAGCAGTCCACTAGCGGATACGCAGTATTTT.

This clone occurred a few times. This chain uses TRBV6-5 with TRBJ2-2; 7 bases align to TRBD1. Germline V gene data show CDR1 as MNHEY and CDR2 as SVGAGI. The CDR3 extends over 15 amino acids. The ends lost 6 bases at V and 4 bases at J; junction bases unmatched: 8. The CDR3 sequence is CASSPDRAGTGELFF. In nucleotides, the CDR3 is TGTGCCAGCAGCCCCGACAGGGCGGGCACCGGGGAGCTGTTTTTT.

The gene calls are TRBV2 and TRBJ1-4; the match to TRBD1 covers 8 bases. Germline V gene sequence: CDR1 SNHLY, CDR2 FYNNEI. The CDR3 spans 16 residues. V was pared by 6 bases and J by 8 bases, with 14 bases of the junction left unmatched. The CDR3 coding sequence is TGTGCCAGCAGCCCCTCGAGGACAGGGCTAGGCGAAAAACTGTTTTTT. It yields the protein CASSPSRTGLGEKLFF.

The chain couples TRBV30 to TRBJ1-6; 9 positions match TRBD1. V shed 1 base and J 6 bases; nucleotides not matched to a gene: 1. The CDR3 is made up of 14 amino acids. The germline gives CDR1 GTSNPN, CDR2 SVGIG (reference sequence). The CDR3, as DNA: TGTGCCTGGAGTGAGGGACAGGGTAATTCACCCCTCCACTTT. Translated: CAWSEGQGNSPLHF.

The chain couples TRBV7-2 to TRBJ2-7; D unclear. With 5 bases removed from V and 7 bases from J, the gap between germline ends came to 12 bases. The CDR3 loop spans 12 amino acids. Germline V gene lookup returns CDR1 SGHTA and CDR2 FQGNSA. CDR3 sequence reads: CASSHSTGEQYF. CDR3 DNA sequence: TGTGCCAGCAGCCATAGTACCGGGGAGCAGTACTTC.

The rearrangement uses TRBV19 and TRBJ2-5; 7 bases match TRBD2. The CDR3 contains 14 residues. Germline loops: CDR1 LNHDA, CDR2 SQIVND (reference sequence). V lost 4 bases to trimming and J lost 4 bases; unmatched junction nucleotides: 6. DNA of the CDR3: TGTGCCAGTAGTACGACGGGGGGTTCAGAGACCCAGTACTTC. Protein: CASSTTGGSETQYF.

The chain combines TRBV5-8 with TRBJ2-1; 13 bases are shared with TRBD2. This CDR3 region has 16 residues. Trimming took 3 bases from V and 8 from J; bases not matched to a gene: 8. Germline V gives CDR1 SGHTS, CDR2 YDEGEE. CDR3 nucleotides: TGTGCCAGCAGCTCAAGGACTAGCGGGAGTTTGGATGAGCAGTTCTTC. This sequence encodes CASSSRTSGSLDEQFF.

The V call is TRBV6-6, the J call TRBJ2-7; D call uncertain. CDR1 MNHNY and CDR2 SVGAGI come from the germline V gene (reference sequence). CDR3 length: 12 amino acids. V was clipped by 6 bases and J by 3 bases, with 9 bases between them. CDR3 sequence: CASSTSGYEQYF. The DNA of the CDR3 is TGTGCCAGCAGCACCTCGGGCTACGAGCAGTACTTC.

V is TRBV28 and J is TRBJ2-3, with 7 bases lining up with TRBD2. J lost 2 bases, V lost 8 bases, and 4 bases had no gene match. From germline, CDR1 is MDHEN and CDR2 SYDVKM. This CDR3 is 13 amino acids long. The CDR3 here is CASRGRPTDTQYF. CDR3 bases: TGTGCCAGCCGCGGGAGACCCACAGATACGCAGTATTTT.

The V gene is TRBV24-1, the J gene TRBJ1-2; TRBD1 agrees at 9 bases. The V and J ends lost 10 bases and 2 bases, in that order; junction bases with no gene match: 4. CDR1 and CDR2 from the germline V gene are KGHDR and SFDVKD. This CDR3 is built from 13 residues. The CDR3 region has the DNA TGTGCCACGCGGGACAGGGCAAACTATGGCTACACCTTC. It translates to CATRDRANYGYTF.

Only one count was recorded for this clone. The genes are TRBV18 and TRBJ2-4, with 8 positions matching TRBD2. CDR1 is KGHSH, CDR2 LQKENI, per germline. The CDR3 loop spans 15 amino acids. Trimming removed 4 bases from V and 15 bases from J; junction bases left unmatched: 17. The CDR3 sequence: CASSLGLAGYDMRYF. In DNA, the CDR3 is TGTGCCAGCTCACTAGGACTAGCCGGCTACGATATGAGGTACTTC.